This T cell receptor beta chain originates from a study of blood T cell repertoires in COVID-19. Across the study: Acute-phase and convalescent COVID-19 samples originated in the United States, Italy and Spain. T cells, B-cell-depleted T cells, or PBMCs provided the cDNA or gDNA that served as material.

Original processing methods: Estimation of nucleated cell counts was performed using reference gene primer amplification. TCRdb's table, derived via immunoSEQ multiplex PCR, lists solely in-frame clones and lacks some. The DNA was the basis for D and trimming; V, J and clone size are from that table. Of some 180,000 clones listed, about four fifths are singletons. Trimming pared 5 bases from V and 2 bases from J, leaving 16 bases between. CDR1 LNHDA and CDR2 SQIVND come from the germline V gene (reference sequence). The CDR3 spans 16 residues. The source is a man in his fifties or sixties with acute or convalescent COVID-19. V gene TRBV19 combines with J gene TRBJ2-1; TRBD2 might be the D (7 bases). The sequenced sample was peripheral blood. CDR3 nucleotides: TGTGCCAGTAGTCCCCTTTTAGGGGGGGCCTACAATGAGCAGTTCTTC. Amino acids: CASSPLLGGAYNEQFF.